This T cell receptor (beta chain) emerged from a study of blood T cell repertoires in COVID-19. Overall study context: Spain, Italy and the United States supplied samples that represented acute and convalescent COVID-19.

J lost 2 bases, V lost 3 bases, and 4 bases had no gene match. CDR3 size: 15 residues. In germline, CDR1 is KGHSH, CDR2 LQKENI. Profiling relied on immunoSEQ multiplex PCR, and the TCRdb table lists in-frame clones only, not all of them. Here the sample spans 200,000 to 250,000 clones, about 90% being singletons. The receptor was derived from a woman aged 55-69 years with acute or convalescent COVID-19. V is TRBV18 and J is TRBJ1-3; 7 bases match TRBD1. What was sequenced was peripheral blood. The CDR3 reads CASSPPTGTGNTIYF. In DNA form, the CDR3 reads TGTGCCAGCTCACCTCCGACAGGGACTGGAAACACCATATATTTT.